Reported below is one T cell receptor beta chain. Antigen: not known. Germline lookup yields CDR1 PRHDT and CDR2 FYEKMQ (reference sequence). The CDR3 totals 13 residues. V was pared by 5 bases and J by 4 bases, with 8 bases between. TCRdb analysed the 5' RACE reads with MiXCR anew, one entry per CDR3 protein. The sample includes approximately 7,200 distinct CDR3 sequences, approximately 40% of them seen just once. Study results and limitations: The TCR gene usage of tumor memory CD4+ T cells clustered together with blood and lymph node memory CD4+ cells and with lymph node naive CD4+ cells.

The TCR comes from a female donor with breast cancer. This chain connects TRBV13 to TRBJ2-2; perhaps TRBD2 as D (5 bases). Specimen: memory CD4+ T cells sorted from blood. As to subset: memory CD4+ T cells, CD4+CD45RO+CD25-. The CDR3 here is CASSREITGELFF. The DNA for the CDR3 is TGTGCCAGCAGCAGGGAGATCACCGGGGAGCTGTTTTTT.